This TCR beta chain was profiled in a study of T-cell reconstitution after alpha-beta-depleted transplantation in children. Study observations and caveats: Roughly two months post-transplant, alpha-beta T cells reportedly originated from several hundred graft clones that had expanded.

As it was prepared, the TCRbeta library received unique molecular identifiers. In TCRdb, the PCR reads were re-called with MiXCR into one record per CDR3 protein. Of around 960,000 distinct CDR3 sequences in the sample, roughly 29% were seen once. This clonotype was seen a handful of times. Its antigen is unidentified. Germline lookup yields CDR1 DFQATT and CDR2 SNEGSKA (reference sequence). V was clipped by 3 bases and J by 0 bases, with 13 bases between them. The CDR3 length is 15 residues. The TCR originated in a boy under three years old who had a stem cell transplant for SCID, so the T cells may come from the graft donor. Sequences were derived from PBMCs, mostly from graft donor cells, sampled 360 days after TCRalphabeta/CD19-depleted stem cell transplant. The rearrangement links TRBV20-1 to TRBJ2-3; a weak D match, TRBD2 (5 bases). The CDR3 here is CSARRTGKSTDTQYF. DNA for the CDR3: TGCAGTGCTAGGCGTACGGGGAAAAGCACAGATACGCAGTATTTT.